Below, one TCR beta chain is given with its context. The data stem from a study of control samples from healthy donors and cancer patients. The table came from immunoSEQ multiplex PCR; TCRdb's copy has only in-frame clones and leaves some out. The data show roughly 100,000 clones, with around 89% seen just once and about 7.8% held by the top ten. From germline, CDR1 is SGDLS and CDR2 YYNGEE. CDR3 size: 14 residues. Trimming left V 3 bases short and J 2 bases short, with 9 bases between. The sequenced sample consisted of blood. The genes are TRBV9 and TRBJ1-5, with D uncertain. The TCR was taken from a young man in good health. The CDR3 region is CASSGASGNQPQHF. The CDR3 nucleotides are TGTGCCAGCAGCGGGGCCTCGGGCAATCAGCCCCAGCATTTT.